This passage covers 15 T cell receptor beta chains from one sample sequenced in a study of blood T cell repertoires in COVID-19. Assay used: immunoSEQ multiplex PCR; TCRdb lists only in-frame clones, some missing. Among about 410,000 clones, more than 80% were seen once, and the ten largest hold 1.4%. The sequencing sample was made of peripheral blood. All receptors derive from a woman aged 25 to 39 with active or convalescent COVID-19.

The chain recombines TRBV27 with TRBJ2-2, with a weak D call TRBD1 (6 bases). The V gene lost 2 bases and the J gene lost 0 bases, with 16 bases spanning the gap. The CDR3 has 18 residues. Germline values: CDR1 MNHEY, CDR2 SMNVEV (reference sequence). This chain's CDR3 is CASSLNRVISANTGELFF. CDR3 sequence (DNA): TGTGCCAGCAGTTTAAACAGGGTGATCTCCGCGAACACCGGGGAGCTGTTTTTT.

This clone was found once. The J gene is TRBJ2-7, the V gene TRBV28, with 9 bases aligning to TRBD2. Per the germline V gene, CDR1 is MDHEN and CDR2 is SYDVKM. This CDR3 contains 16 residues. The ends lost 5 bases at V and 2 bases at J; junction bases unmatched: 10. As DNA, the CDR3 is TGTGCCAGCAGTCCCCCGGGTAGCGGGGGACCCTACGAGCAGTACTTC. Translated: CASSPPGSGGPYEQYF.

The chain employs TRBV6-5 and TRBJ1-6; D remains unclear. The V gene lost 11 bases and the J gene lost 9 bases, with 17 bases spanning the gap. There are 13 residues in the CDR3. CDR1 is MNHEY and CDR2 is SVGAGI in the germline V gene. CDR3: CAGGNLRGSPLHF. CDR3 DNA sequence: TGTGCCGGAGGGAACCTACGTGGTTCACCCCTCCACTTT.

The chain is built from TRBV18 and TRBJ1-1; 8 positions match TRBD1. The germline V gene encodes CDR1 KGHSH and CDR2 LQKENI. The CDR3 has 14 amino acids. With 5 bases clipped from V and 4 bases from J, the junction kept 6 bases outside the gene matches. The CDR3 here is CASSKPGGSTEAFF. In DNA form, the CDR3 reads TGTGCCAGCTCAAAACCAGGGGGCAGCACTGAAGCTTTCTTT.

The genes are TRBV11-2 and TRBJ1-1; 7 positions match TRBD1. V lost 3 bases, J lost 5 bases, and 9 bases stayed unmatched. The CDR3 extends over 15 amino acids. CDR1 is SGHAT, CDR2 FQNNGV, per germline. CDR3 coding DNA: TGTGCCAGCAGCTTTCAGGGGGTGGCCGGAACTGAAGCTTTCTTT. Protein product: CASSFQGVAGTEAFF.

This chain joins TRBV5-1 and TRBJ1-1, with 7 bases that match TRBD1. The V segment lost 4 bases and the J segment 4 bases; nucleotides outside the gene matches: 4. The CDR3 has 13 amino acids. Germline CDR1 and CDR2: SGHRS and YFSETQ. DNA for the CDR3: TGCGCCAGCAGCAAAGGGGACAGCACTGAAGCTTTCTTT. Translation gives CASSKGDSTEAFF.

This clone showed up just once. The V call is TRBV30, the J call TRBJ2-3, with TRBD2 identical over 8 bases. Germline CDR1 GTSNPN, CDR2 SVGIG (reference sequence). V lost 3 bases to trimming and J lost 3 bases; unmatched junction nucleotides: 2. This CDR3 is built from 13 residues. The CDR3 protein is CAWRLAGTDTQYF. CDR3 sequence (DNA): TGTGCCTGGAGGCTAGCGGGTACAGATACGCAGTATTTT.

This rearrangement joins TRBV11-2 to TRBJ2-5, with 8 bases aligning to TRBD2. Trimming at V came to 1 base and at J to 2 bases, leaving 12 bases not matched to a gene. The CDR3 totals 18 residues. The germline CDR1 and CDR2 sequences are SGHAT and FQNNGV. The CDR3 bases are TGTGCCAGCAGCTTAGTAGGGACTAGGATCATCTTACAAGAGACCCAGTACTTC. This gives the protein CASSLVGTRIILQETQYF.

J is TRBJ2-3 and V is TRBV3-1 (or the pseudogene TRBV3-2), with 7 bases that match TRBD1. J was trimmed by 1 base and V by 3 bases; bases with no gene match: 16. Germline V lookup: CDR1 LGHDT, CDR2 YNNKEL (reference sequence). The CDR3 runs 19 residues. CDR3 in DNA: TGTGCCAGCAGCCAGGTTGACTTTAGGGGGCGACTGGGCACAGATACGCAGTATTTT. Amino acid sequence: CASSQVDFRGRLGTDTQYF.

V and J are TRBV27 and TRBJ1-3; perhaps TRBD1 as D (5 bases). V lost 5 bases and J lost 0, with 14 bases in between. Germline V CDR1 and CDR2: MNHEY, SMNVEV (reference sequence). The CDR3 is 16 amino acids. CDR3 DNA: TGTGCCAGCAGTAGAGGCAGGGCTTACTCTGGAAACACCATATATTTT. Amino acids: CASSRGRAYSGNTIYF.

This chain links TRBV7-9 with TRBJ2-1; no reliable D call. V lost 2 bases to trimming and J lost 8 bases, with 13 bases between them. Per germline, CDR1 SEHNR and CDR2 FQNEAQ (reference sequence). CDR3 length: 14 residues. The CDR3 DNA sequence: TGTGCCAGCAGCTTACTTCAGGTCTTCGATGAGCAGTTCTTC. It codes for CASSLLQVFDEQFF.

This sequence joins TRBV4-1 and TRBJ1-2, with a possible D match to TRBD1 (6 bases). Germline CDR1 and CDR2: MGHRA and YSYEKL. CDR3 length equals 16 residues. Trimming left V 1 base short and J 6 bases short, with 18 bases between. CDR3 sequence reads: CASSQADLGPGDGYTF. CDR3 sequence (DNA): TGCGCCAGCAGCCAAGCCGACCTGGGGCCAGGGGATGGCTACACCTTC.

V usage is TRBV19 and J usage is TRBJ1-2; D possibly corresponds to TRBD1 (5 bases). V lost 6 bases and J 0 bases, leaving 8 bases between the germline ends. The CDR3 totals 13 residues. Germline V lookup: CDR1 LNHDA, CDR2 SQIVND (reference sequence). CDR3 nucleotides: TGTGCCAGTAGGACAGAAGCTAACTATGGCTACACCTTC. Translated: CASRTEANYGYTF.

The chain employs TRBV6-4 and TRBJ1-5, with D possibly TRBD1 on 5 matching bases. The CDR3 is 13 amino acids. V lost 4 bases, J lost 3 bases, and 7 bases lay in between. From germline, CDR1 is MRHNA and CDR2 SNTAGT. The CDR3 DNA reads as TGTGCCAGCAGTGCAGGGTCCAATCAGCCCCAGCATTTT. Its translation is CASSAGSNQPQHF.

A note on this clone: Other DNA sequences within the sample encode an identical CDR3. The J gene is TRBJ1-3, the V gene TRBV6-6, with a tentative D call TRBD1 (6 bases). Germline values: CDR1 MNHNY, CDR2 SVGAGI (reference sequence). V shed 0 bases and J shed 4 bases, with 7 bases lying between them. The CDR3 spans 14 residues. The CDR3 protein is CASSYSQGGNTIYF. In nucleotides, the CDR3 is TGTGCCAGCAGTTACTCCCAGGGGGGAAACACCATATATTTT.